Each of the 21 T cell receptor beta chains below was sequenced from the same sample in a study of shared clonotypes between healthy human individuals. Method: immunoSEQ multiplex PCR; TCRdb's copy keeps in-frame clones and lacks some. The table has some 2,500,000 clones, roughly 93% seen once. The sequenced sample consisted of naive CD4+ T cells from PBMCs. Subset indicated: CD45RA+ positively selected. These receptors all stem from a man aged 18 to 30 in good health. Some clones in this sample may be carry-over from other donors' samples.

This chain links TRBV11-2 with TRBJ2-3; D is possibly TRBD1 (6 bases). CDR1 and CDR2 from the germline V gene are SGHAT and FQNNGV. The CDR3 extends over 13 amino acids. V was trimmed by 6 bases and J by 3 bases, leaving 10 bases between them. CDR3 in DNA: TGTGCCAGCAGAATAAGGGGGACAGATACGCAGTATTTT. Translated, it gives CASRIRGTDTQYF.

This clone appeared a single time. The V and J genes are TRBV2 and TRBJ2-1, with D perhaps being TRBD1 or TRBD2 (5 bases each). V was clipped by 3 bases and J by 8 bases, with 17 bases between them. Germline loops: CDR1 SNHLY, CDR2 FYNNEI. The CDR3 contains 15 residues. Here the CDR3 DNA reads TGTGCCAGCAGTGATTCCGGGGCGATCTGGGATGAGCAGTTCTTC. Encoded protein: CASSDSGAIWDEQFF.

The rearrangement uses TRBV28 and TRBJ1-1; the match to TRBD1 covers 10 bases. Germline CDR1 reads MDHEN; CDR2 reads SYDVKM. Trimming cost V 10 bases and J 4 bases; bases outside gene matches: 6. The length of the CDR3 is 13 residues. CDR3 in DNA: TGTGCCACTGAGGACAGGGGGATCACTGAAGCTTTCTTT. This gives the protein CATEDRGITEAFF. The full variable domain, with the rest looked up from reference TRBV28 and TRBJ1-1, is DVKVTQSSRYLVKRTGEKVFLECVQDMDHENMFWYRQDPGLGLRLIYFSYDVKMKEKGDIPEGYSVSREKKERFSLILESASTNQTSMYLCATEDRGITEAFFGQGTRLTVV.

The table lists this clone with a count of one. CDR3 loop: CASSDRGKNSPLHF. Here the CDR3 DNA reads TGTGCCAGCAGTGACAGGGGGAAGAATTCACCCCTCCACTTT. The chain carries TRBV6-5 and TRBJ1-6, with 9 nucleotides matching TRBD1. In germline, CDR1 is MNHEY, CDR2 SVGAGI. Unmatched junction bases numbered 3, after V lost 5 bases and J lost 7 bases. CDR3 size: 14 residues.

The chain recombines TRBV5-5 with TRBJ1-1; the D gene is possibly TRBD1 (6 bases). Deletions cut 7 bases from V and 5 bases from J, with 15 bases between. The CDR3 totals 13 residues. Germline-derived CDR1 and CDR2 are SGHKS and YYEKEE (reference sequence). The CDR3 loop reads CASGRGGRTEAFF. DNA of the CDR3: TGTGCCAGCGGGCGCGGGGGGCGGACTGAAGCTTTCTTT.

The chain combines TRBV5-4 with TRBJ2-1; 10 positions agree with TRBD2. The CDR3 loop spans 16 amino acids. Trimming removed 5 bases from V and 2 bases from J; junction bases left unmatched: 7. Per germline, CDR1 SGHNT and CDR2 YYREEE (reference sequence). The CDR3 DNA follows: TGTGCCAGCAGTTTTAGACTAGCGGGCCCCTACAATGAGCAGTTCTTC. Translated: CASSFRLAGPYNEQFF.

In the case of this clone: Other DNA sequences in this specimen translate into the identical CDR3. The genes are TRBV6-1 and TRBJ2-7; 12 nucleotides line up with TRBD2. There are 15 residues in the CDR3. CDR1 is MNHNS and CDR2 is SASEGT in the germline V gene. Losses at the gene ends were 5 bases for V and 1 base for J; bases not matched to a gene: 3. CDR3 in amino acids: CASSRGTSGSYEQYF. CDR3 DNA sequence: TGTGCCAGCAGTCGCGGGACTAGCGGGTCCTACGAGCAGTACTTC.

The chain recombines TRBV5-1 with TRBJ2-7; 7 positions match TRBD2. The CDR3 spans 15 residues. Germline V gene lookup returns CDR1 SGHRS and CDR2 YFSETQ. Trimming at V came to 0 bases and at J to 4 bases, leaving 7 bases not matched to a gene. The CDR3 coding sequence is TGCGCCAGCAGCTTGGACCTAACGGGAGGATACGAGCAGTACTTC. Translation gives CASSLDLTGGYEQYF.

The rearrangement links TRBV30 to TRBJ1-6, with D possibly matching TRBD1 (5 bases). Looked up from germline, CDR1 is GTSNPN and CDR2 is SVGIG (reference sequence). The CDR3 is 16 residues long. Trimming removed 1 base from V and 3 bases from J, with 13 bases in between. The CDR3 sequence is CAWSASGKGYNSPLHF. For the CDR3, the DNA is TGTGCCTGGAGTGCTTCAGGGAAAGGCTATAATTCACCCCTCCACTTT.

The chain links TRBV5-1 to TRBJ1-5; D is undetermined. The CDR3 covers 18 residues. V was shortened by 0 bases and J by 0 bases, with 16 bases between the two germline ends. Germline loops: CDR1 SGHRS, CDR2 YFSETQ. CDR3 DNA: TGCGCCAGCAGCTTGGGGCAGATCCCAGGATATAGCAATCAGCCCCAGCATTTT. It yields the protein CASSLGQIPGYSNQPQHF.

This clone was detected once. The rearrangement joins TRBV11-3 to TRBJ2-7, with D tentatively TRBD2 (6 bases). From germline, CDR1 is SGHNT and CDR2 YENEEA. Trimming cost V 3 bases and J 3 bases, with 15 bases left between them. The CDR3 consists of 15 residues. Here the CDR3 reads CASSLRGGLDYEQYF. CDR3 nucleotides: TGTGCCAGCAGCTTGCGGGGCGGGTTAGACTACGAGCAGTACTTC.

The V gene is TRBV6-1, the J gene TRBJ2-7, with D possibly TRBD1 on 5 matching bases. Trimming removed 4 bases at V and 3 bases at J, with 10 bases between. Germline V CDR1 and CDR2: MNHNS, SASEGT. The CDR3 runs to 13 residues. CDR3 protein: CASSGRGLYEQYF. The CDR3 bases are TGTGCCAGCAGTGGAAGGGGTCTCTACGAGCAGTACTTC.

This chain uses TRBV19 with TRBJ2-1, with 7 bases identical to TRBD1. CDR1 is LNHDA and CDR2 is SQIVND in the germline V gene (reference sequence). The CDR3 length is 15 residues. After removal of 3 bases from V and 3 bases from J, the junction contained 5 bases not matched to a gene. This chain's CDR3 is CASSMGRGSYNEQFF. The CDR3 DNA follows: TGTGCCAGTAGTATGGGCAGGGGGAGCTACAATGAGCAGTTCTTC.

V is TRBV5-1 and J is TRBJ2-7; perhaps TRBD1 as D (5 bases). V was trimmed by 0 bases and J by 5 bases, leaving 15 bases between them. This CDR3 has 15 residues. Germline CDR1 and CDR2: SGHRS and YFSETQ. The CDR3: CASSLVSRVRDEQYF. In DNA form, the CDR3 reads TGCGCCAGCAGCTTGGTCAGCAGGGTCAGGGACGAGCAGTACTTC.

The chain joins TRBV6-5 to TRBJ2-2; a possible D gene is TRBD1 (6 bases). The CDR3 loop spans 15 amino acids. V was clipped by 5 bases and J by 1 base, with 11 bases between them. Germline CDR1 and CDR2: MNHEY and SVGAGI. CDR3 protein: CASSPPGQNTGELFF. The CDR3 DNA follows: TGTGCCAGCAGTCCACCGGGACAGAACACCGGGGAGCTGTTTTTT.

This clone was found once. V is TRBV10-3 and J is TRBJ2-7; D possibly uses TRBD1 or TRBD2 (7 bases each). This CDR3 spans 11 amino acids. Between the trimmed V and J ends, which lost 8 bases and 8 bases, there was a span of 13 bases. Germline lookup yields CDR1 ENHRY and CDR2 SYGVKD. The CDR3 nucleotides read TGTGCCATCGGGGAGGGGGCTAAGCAGTACTTC. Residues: CAIGEGAKQYF.

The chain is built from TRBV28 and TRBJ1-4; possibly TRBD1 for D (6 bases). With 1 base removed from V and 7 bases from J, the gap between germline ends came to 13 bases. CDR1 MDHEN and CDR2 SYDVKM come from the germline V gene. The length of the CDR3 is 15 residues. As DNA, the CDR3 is TGTGCCAGCAGTTTATATAGGACAGAACTTGAAAAACTGTTTTTT. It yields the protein CASSLYRTELEKLFF.

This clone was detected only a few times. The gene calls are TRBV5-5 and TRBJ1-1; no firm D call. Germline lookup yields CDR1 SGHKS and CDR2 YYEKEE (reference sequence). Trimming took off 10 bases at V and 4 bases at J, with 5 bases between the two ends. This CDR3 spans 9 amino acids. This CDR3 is CAGTTEAFF. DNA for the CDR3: TGTGCCGGTACCACTGAAGCTTTCTTT.

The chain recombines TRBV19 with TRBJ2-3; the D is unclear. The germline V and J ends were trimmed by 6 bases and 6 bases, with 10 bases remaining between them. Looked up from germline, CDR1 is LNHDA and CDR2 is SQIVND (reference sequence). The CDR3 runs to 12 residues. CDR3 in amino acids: CASRNPFDTQYF. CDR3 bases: TGTGCCAGTAGGAATCCATTTGATACGCAGTATTTT.

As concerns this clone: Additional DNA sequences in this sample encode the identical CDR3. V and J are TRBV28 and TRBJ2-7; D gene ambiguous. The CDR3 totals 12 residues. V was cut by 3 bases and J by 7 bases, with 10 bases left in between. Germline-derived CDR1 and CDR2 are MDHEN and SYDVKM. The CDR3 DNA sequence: TGTGCCAGCAGTTTTTCCGGGCGAGAGCAGTACTTC. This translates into CASSFSGREQYF. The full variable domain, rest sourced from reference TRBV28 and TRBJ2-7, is DVKVTQSSRYLVKRTGEKVFLECVQDMDHENMFWYRQDPGLGLRLIYFSYDVKMKEKGDIPEGYSVSREKKERFSLILESASTNQTSMYLCASSFSGREQYFGPGTRLTVT.

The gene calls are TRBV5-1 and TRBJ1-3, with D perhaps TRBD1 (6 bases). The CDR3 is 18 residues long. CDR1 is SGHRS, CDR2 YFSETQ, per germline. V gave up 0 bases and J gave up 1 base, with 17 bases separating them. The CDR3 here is CASSLAGGPGTSGNTIYF. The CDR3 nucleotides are TGCGCCAGCAGCTTGGCCGGGGGGCCGGGAACTTCTGGAAACACCATATATTTT.